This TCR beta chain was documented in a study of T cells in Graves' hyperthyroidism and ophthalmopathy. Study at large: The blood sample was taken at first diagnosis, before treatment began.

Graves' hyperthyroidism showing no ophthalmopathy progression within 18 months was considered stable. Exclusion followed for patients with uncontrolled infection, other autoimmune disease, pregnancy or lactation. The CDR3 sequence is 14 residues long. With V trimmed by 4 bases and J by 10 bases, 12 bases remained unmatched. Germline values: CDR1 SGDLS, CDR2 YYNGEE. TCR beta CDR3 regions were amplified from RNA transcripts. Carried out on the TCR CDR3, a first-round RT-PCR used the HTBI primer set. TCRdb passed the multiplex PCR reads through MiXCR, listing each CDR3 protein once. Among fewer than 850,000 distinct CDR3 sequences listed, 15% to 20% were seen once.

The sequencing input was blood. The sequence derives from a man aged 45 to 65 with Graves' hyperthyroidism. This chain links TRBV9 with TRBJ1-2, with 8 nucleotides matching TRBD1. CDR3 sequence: CASSTPGQASLYTF. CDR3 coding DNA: TGTGCCAGCAGCACGCCGGGACAGGCTTCTCTCTACACCTTC.